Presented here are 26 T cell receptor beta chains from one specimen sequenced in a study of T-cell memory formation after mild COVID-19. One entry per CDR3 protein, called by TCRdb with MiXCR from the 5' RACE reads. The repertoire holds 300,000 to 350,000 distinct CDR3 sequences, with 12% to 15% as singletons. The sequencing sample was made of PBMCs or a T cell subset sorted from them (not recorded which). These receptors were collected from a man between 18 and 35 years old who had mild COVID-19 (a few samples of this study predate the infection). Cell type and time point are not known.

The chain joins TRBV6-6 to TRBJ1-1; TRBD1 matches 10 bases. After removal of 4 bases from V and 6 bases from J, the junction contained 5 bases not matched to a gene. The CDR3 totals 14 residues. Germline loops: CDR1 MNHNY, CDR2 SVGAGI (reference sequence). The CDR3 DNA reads TGTGCCAGCAGTTTCCCGGGACAGGGGTCTGAAGCTTTCTTT. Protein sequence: CASSFPGQGSEAFF.

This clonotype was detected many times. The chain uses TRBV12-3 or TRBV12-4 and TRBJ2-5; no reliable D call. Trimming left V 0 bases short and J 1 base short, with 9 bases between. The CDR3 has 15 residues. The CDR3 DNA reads TGTGCCAGCAGTTTAGCTGTTAGCTTCCAAGAGACCCAGTACTTC. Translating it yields CASSLAVSFQETQYF.

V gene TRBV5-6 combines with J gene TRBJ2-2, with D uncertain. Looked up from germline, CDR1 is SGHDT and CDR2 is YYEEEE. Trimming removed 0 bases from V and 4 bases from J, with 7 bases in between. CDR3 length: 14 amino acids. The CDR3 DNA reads TGTGCCAGCAGCTTGGGCGTGACCACCGGGGAGCTGTTTTTT. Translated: CASSLGVTTGELFF.

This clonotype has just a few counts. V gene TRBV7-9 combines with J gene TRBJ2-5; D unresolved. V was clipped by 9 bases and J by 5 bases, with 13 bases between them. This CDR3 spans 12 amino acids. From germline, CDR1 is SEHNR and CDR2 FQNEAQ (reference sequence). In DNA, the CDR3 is TGTGCCAGTCACATTGGAATGGAGACCCAGTACTTC. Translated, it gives CASHIGMETQYF.

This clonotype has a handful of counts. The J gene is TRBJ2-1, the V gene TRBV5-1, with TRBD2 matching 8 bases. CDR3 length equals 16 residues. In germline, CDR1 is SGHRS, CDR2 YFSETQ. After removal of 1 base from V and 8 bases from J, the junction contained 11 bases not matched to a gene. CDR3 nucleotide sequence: TGCGCCAGCAGCTTGCTCAACACAAGCGGGGGCTATGAGCAGTTCTTC. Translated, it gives CASSLLNTSGGYEQFF.

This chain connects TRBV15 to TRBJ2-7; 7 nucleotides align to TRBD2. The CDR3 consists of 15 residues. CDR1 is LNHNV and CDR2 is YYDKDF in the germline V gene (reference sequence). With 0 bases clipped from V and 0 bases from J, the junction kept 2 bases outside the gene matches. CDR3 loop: CATSREGGTSYEQYF. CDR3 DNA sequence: TGTGCCACCAGCAGAGAGGGGGGGACCTCCTACGAGCAGTACTTC.

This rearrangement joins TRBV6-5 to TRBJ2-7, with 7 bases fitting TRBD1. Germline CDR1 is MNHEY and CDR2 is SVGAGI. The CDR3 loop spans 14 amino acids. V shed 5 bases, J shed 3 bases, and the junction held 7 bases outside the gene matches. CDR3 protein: CASSLYAGGYEQYF. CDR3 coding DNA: TGTGCCAGCAGTCTTTATGCAGGGGGCTACGAGCAGTACTTC.

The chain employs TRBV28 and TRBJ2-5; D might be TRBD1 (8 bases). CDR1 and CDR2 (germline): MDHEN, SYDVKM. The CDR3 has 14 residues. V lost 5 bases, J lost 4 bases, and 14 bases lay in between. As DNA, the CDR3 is TGTGCCAGCAGTGCGGACAGGGAGGGAGAGACCCAGTACTTC. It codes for CASSADREGETQYF.

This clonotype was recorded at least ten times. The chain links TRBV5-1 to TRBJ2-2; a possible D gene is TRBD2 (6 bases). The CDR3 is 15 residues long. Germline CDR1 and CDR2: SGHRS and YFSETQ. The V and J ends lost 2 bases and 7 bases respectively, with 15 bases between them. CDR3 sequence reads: CASSFRPQGGGELFF. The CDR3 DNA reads TGCGCCAGCAGCTTCAGACCCCAGGGAGGCGGGGAGCTGTTTTTT.

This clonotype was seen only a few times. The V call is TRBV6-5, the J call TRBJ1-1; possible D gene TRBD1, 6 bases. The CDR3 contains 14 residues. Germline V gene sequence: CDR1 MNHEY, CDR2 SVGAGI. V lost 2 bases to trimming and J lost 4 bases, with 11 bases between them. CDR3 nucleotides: TGTGCCAGCAGTTACAATCTAGGGGGCACTGAAGCTTTCTTT. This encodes CASSYNLGGTEAFF.

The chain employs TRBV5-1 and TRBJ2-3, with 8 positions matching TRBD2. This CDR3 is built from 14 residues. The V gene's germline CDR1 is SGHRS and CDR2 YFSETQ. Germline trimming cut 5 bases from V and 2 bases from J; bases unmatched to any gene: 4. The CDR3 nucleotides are TGCGCCAGCAGAGCGGGGGCTTCCACAGATACGCAGTATTTT. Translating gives CASRAGASTDTQYF.

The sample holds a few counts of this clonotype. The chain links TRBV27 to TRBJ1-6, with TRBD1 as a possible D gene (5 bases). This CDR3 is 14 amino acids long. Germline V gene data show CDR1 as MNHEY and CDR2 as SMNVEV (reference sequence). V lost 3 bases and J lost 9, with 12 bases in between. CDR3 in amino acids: CASSLGQVASPLHF. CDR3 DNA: TGTGCCAGCAGTTTGGGGCAGGTGGCTTCACCCCTCCACTTT.

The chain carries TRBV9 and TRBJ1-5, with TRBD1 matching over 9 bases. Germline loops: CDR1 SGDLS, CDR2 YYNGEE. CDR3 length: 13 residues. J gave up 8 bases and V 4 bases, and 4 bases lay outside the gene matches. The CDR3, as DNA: TGTGCCAGCAGCCCCGGGACAGGGAAGCCCCAGCATTTT. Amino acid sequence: CASSPGTGKPQHF.

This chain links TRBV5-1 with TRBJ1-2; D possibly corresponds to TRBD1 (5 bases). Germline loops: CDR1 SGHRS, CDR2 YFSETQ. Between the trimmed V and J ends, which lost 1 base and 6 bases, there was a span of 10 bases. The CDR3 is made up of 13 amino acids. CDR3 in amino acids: CASSLWQGHGYTF. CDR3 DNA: TGCGCCAGCAGCTTGTGGCAGGGTCATGGCTACACCTTC.

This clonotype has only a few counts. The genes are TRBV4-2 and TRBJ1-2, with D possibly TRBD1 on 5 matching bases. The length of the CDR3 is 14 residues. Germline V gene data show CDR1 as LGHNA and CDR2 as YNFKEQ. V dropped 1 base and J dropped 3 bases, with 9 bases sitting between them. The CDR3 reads CASSQVGTDYGYTF. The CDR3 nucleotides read TGTGCCAGCAGCCAAGTAGGGACGGACTATGGCTACACCTTC.

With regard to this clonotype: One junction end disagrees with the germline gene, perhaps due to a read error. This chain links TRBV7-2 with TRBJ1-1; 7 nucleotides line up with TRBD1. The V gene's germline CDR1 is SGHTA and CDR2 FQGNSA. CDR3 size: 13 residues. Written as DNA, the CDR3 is TGTGCCAGCAGCTTACCAGGGGGTCAGGGTTGGAGGTTT. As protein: CASSLPGGQGWRF.

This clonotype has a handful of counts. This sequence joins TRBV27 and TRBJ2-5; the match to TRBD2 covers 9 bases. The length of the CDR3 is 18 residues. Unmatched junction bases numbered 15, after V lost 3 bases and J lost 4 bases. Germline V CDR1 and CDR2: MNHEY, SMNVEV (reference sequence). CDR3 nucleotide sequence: TGTGCCAGCAGTTTCGCCTCCTCCTGGCGGGGGGGCGGAGAGACCCAGTACTTC. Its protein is CASSFASSWRGGGETQYF.

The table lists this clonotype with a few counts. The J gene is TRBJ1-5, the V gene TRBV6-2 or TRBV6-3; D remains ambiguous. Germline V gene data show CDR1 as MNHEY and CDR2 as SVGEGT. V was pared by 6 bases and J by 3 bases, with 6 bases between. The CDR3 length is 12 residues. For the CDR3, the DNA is TGTGCCAGCAGGCCAGCCAATCAGCCCCAGCATTTT. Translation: CASRPANQPQHF.

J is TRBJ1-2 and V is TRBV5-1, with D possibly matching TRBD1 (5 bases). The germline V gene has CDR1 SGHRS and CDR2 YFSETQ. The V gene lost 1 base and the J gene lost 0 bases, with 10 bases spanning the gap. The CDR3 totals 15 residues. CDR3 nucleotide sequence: TGCGCCAGCAGCTTGACAGGAAACCCTAACTATGGCTACACCTTC. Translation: CASSLTGNPNYGYTF.

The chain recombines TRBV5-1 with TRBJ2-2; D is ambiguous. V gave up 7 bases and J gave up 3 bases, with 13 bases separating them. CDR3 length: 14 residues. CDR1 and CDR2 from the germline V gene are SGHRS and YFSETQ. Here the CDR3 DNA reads TGCGCCAGCTCTAGTTCTTTGGACACCGGGGAGCTGTTTTTT. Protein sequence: CASSSSLDTGELFF.

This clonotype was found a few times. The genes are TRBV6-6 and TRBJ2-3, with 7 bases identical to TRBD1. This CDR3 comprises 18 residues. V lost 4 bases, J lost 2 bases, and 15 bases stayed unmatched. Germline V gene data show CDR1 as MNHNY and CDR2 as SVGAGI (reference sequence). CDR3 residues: CASSWLFGTDEHTDTQYF. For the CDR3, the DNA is TGTGCCAGCAGTTGGCTGTTCGGGACAGACGAACACACAGATACGCAGTATTTT.

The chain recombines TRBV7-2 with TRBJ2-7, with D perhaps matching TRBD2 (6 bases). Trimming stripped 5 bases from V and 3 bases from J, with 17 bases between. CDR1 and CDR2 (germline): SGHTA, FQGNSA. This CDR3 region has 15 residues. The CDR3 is CASSPDGGGFYEQYF. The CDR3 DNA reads TGTGCCAGCAGCCCCGACGGGGGAGGATTCTACGAGCAGTACTTC.

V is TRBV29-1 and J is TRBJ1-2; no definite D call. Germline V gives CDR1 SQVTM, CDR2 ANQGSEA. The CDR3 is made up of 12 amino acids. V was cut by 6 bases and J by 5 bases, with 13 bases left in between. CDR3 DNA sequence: TGCAGCGTGGCGAGGACGGGGTATGGCTACACCTTC. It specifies CSVARTGYGYTF.

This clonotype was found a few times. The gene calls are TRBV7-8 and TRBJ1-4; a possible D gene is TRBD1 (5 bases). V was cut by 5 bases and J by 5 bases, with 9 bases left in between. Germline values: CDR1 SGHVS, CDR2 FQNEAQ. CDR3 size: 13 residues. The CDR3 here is CASSGGRNEKLFF. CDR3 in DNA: TGTGCCAGCAGCGGGGGACGAAATGAAAAACTGTTTTTT.

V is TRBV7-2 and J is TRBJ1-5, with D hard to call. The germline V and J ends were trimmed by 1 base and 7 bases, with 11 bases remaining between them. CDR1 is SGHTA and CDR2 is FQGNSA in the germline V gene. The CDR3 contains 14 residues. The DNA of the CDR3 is TGTGCCAGCAGCTTAGGGGCCCTTAGCCAGCCCCAGCATTTT. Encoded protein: CASSLGALSQPQHF.

The CDR3 sequence is CASSFGDSYEQYV. DNA for the CDR3: TGTGCCAGCAGCTTTGGCGACTCCTACGAGCAGTACGTC. The J gene is TRBJ2-7, the V gene TRBV7-2; the D is unclear. V lost 3 bases and J 0 bases, leaving 6 bases between the germline ends. The germline V gene has CDR1 SGHTA and CDR2 FQGNSA. The length of the CDR3 is 13 residues.